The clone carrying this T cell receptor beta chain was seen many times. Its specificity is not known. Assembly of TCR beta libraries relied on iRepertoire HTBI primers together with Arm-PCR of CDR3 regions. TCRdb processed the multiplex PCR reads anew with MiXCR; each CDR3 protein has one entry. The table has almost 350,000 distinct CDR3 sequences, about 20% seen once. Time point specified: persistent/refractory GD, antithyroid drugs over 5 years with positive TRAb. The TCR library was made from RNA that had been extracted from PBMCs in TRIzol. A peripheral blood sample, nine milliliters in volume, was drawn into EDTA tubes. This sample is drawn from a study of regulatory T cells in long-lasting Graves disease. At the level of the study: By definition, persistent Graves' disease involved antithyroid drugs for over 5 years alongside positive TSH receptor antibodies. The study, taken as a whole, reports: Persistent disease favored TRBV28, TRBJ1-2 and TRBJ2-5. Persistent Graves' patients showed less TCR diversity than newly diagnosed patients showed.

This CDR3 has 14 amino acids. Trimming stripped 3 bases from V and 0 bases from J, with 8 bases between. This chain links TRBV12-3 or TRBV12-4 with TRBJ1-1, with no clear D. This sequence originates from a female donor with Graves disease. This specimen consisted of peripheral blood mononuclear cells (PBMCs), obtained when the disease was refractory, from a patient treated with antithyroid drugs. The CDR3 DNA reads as TGTGCCAGCAGTTTTTCCGTCCTGAACACTGAAGCTTTCTTT. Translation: CASSFSVLNTEAFF.